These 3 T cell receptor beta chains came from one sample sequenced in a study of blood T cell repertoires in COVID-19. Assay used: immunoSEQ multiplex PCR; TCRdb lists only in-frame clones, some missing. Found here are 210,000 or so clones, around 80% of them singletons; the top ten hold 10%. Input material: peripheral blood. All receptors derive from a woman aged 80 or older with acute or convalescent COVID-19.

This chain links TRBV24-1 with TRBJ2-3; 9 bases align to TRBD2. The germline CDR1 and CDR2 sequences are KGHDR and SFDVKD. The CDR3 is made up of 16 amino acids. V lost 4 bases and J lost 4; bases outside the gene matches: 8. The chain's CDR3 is CATSDQGLAGSDTQYF. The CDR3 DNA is TGTGCCACCAGTGACCAGGGACTAGCCGGGTCAGATACGCAGTATTTT.

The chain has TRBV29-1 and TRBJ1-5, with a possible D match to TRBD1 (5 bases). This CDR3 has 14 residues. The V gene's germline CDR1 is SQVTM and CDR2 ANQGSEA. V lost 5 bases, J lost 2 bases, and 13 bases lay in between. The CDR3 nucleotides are TGCAGCGTTAGCCAGGGCGAAGGCAATCAGCCCCAGCATTTT. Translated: CSVSQGEGNQPQHF.

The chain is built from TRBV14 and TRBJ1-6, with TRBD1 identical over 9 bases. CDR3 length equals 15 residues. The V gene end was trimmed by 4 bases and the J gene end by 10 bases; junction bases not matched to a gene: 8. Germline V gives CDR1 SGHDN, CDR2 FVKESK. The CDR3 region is CASSPSGTGNSPLHF. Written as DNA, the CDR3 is TGTGCCAGCAGCCCGTCCGGGACAGGGAACTCACCCCTCCACTTT.